Listed below are T cell receptor beta chains from one sample, sequenced in a study of human T cells and chemical hapten exposure. One entry per CDR3 protein results from TCRdb running MiXCR on the RACE reads. Of roughly 380,000 distinct CDR3 sequences in the sample, approximately 5.1% were seen once. The source material was whole blood, sampled in connection with sensitization to the hapten diphenylcyclopropenone (DPC). These receptors came from a woman aged 45-65 years with alopecia areata. Some clones in this sample may be carry-over from other donors' samples. Each CDR3 is given with its conserved first and last residue. The order of the fields is clone size, J gene, D gene, V gene, CDR3 DNA, CDR3 protein. A D gene is named only where the DNA matches it firmly. Expanded clones are given a class, and other clones once, few, many or no size at all.

many | TRBJ2-6 | TRBD2 | TRBV7-6 | TGTGCCAGCAGCCGACTAGCGGGAGGTTTTGGGGCCAACGTCCTGACTTTC | CASSRLAGGFGANVLTF
many | TRBJ2-3 | NA | TRBV6-1 | TGTGCCAGCAGTGTAGAGGCTAGCACAGATACGCAGTATTTT | CASSVEASTDTQYF
few | TRBJ2-3 | TRBD2 | TRBV12-3/TRBV12-4 | TGTGCCAGCAGTTGGGAGGGGAGCACAGATACGCAGTATTTT | CASSWEGSTDTQYF
many | TRBJ2-5 | TRBD1 | TRBV12-3/TRBV12-4 | TGTGCCAGCAGTGTAGCAGGGGGCGGCGGAGAGACCCAGTACTTC | CASSVAGGGGETQYF
many | TRBJ2-5 | NA | TRBV12-3/TRBV12-4 | TGTGCCAGCAGTTTAGGTGGGACCCAAGAGACCCAGTACTTC | CASSLGGTQETQYF
few | TRBJ1-4 | NA | TRBV3-1 | TGTGCCAGCAGCCCCGACAGCAGTAATGAAAAACTGTTTTTT | CASSPDSSNEKLFF
NA | TRBJ2-1 | NA | TRBV21-1 | TGTGCCAGCAGCAAGGGGGAGTCCTGCTACAATGAGCAGTTCTTC | CASSKGESCYNEQFF
many | TRBJ2-2 | NA | TRBV5-4 | TGTGCCAGCAGCCGGGAGAACACCGGGGAGCTGTTTTTT | CASSRENTGELFF
many | TRBJ2-5 | NA | TRBV12-3/TRBV12-4 | TGTGCCAGCAGCCTCCTAGAGACCCAGTACTTC | CASSLLETQYF
NA | TRBJ2-3 | NA | TRBV12-3/TRBV12-4 | TGTGCCACCGTCGGGATGTTTCAAGATACGCAGTATTTT | CATVGMFQDTQYF
many | TRBJ1-5 | NA | TRBV3-1 | TGTGCCAGCAGCCAAATGTTAAGGGCGGCGGGAAATCAGCCCCAGCATTTT | CASSQMLRAAGNQPQHF
many | TRBJ1-2 | TRBD1 | TRBV5-1 | TGCGCCAGCAGCCAGTCAGGGGGCAATGGCTACACCTTC | CASSQSGGNGYTF
many | TRBJ1-4 | NA | TRBV12-3/TRBV12-4 | TGTGCCAGCCGGGGCAGGGAGTGGGAAAAACTGTTTTTT | CASRGREWEKLFF
NA | TRBJ2-1 | NA | TRBV10-2 | TGCGCCACCCAGGGAGTATCGAGGTACAATGAGCAGTTCTTC | CATQGVSRYNEQFF
NA | TRBJ2-1 | NA | TRBV27 | TGTGCCAGTGGGATTTATACAGGGCATGACCAGTTCTTC | CASGIYTGHDQFF
many | TRBJ1-1 | NA | TRBV29-1 | TGCAGCGTTGACCGCAACACTGAAGCTTTCTTT | CSVDRNTEAFF
few | TRBJ1-4 | NA | TRBV7-8 | TGTGCCAGCAGCCGAAATCATGAAAAACTGTTTTTT | CASSRNHEKLFF
many | TRBJ2-3 | TRBD2 | TRBV7-2 | TGTGCCAGCAGCCTTCGGACTAGCGGGGGGGCCACAGATACGCAGTATTTT | CASSLRTSGGATDTQYF
many | TRBJ1-2 | NA | TRBV2 | TGTGCCAGCAGTACAAGGGACTATGGCTACACCTTC | CASSTRDYGYTF
many | TRBJ2-7 | NA | TRBV7-2 | TGTGCCAGCAGCTCCGGTGCAGGGTCGGGGGAGCAGTACTTC | CASSSGAGSGEQYF
NA | TRBJ2-7 | NA | TRBV13 | TGTGCCAGCAGCCCGGCGAGAGTAGACGAGCAGTACTTC | CASSPARVDEQYF
NA | TRBJ2-7 | NA | TRBV6-2/TRBV6-3 | TGTGCCAGCAGGGGACCTGTGACCTACGAGCAGTACTTC | CASRGPVTYEQYF
many | TRBJ1-1 | NA | TRBV7-2 | TGTGCCAGCAGCCAGACGGCGAGGGGAGCTTTCTTT | CASSQTARGAFF
few | TRBJ2-7 | TRBD2 | TRBV30 | TGTGCCTGGAGCCGAACCCGGACTAGCGGGACCCCCCACGAGCAGTACTTC | CAWSRTRTSGTPHEQYF
many | TRBJ1-6 | TRBD1 | TRBV25-1 | TGTGCCAGCAGTAGACAGGGGGCGGAAAATTCACCCCTCCACTTT | CASSRQGAENSPLHF
many | TRBJ2-5 | TRBD2 | TRBV6-5 | TGTGCCAGCACCCTATCCGGGACTACTAAGACCCAGTACTTC | CASTLSGTTKTQYF
few | TRBJ1-1 | TRBD1 | TRBV30 | TGTGCCTGGATGACAGGGGGCACTGAAGCTTTCTTT | CAWMTGGTEAFF
many | TRBJ2-2 | NA | TRBV2 | TGTGCCAGCAACCTCGGAGGGACGGCGAACACCGGGGAGCTGTTTTTT | CASNLGGTANTGELFF
NA | TRBJ1-5 | NA | TRBV6-2/TRBV6-3 | TGTGCCAGCAGTTACTTTGGGGGGAATAGCAATCAGCCCCAGCATTTT | CASSYFGGNSNQPQHF
many | TRBJ2-6 | NA | TRBV4-2 | TGTGCCAGCAGCCATCAAGCAGCTGGGGCCAACGTCCTGACTTTC | CASSHQAAGANVLTF
NA | TRBJ2-7 | TRBD1 | TRBV11-2 | TGTGCCAGCAGCCCCCGGGACAGGGGGCTGGACGAGCAGTACTTC | CASSPRDRGLDEQYF
many | TRBJ2-5 | NA | TRBV13 | TGTGCCAGCAGCTTATACCGTCAGAACCAAGAGACCCAGTACTTC | CASSLYRQNQETQYF
many | TRBJ1-5 | NA | TRBV5-5 | TGTGCCAGCAGCTTGGCCGGGGGAGGTCAGCCCCAGCATTTT | CASSLAGGGQPQHF
few | TRBJ2-1 | TRBD1 | TRBV29-1 | TGCAGCGTCTTCCTGGACAGGTCCTACAATGAGCAGTTCTTC | CSVFLDRSYNEQFF
many | TRBJ2-3 | NA | TRBV6-5 | TGTGCCAGCAGTTACGGGAATCCCACAGATACGCAGTATTTT | CASSYGNPTDTQYF
few | TRBJ1-2 | NA | TRBV27 | TGTGCCAGCAGTTTAACGCCATGGGCCACCTATGGCTACACCTTC | CASSLTPWATYGYTF
many | TRBJ1-5 | NA | TRBV10-3 | TGTGCCATCAGTGAGACCGGTCCGAGGCCCCAGCATTTT | CAISETGPRPQHF
many | TRBJ2-3 | TRBD2 | TRBV20-1 | TGCAGTGCTAGATTCGGGGGGGGCACAGATACGCAGTATTTT | CSARFGGGTDTQYF
many | TRBJ1-5 | NA | TRBV2 | TGTGCCAGCAGTGATGGGGGCAATCAGCCCCAGCATTTT | CASSDGGNQPQHF
NA | TRBJ1-1 | NA | TRBV6-7 | TGTGCCAGCAGCCTAGGACGGTATGCTTTCTTT | CASSLGRYAFF
few | TRBJ1-5 | NA | TRBV3-1 | TGTGCCAGCAGCCAAGAGGGGGGGGTAGGACAGCCCCAGCATTTT | CASSQEGGVGQPQHF
few | TRBJ2-7 | NA | TRBV18 | TGTGCCAGCTCACCCGATAGGACAGATGACGAGCAGTACTTC | CASSPDRTDDEQYF
NA | TRBJ2-7 | TRBD1 | TRBV6-5 | TGTGCCAGCAGTTACGCACAGGGGTCCTACGAGCAGTACTTC | CASSYAQGSYEQYF
few | TRBJ1-4 | NA | TRBV5-1 | TGCGCCAGCAGCGCGGGCCAAGAAGGAGGAAAACTGTTTTTT | CASSAGQEGGKLFF
many | TRBJ2-3 | NA | TRBV5-5 | TGTGCCAGCAGCATCGACAGTTTTACGCAGTATTTT | CASSIDSFTQYF
few | TRBJ1-2 | NA | TRBV4-1 | TGCGCCAGCACCCCAATCATGGGACGGATTTATGGCTACACCTTC | CASTPIMGRIYGYTF
many | TRBJ1-2 | NA | TRBV6-5 | TGTGCCATCTTTTCCCCCAGGGGTCCGAACTATGGCTACACCTTC | CAIFSPRGPNYGYTF
few | TRBJ1-6 | NA | TRBV6-5 | TGTGCCAGCACCACAGAGGGGGGGGGGAATTCACCCCTCCACTTT | CASTTEGGGNSPLHF
many | TRBJ2-1 | NA | TRBV18 | TGTGCCAGCTCACCACCGACGAATCTCAATGAGCAGTTCTTC | CASSPPTNLNEQFF
NA | TRBJ1-5 | NA | TRBV6-2/TRBV6-3 | TGTGCCAGCAGTTCCATCGGCAATCAGCCCCAGCATTTT | CASSSIGNQPQHF
many | TRBJ1-2 | NA | TRBV4-1 | TGCGCCAGCAGCCAAGAAGGGACTGGCTACACCTTC | CASSQEGTGYTF
NA | TRBJ1-2 | TRBD1 | TRBV5-1 | TGCGCCAGCAGCTCATCAATCCAGTCCCGGGACAGGGTGCGGGGCTACACCTTC | CASSSSIQSRDRVRGYTF
NA | TRBJ1-1 | NA | TRBV7-2 | TGTGCCAGCAGCTTCCATCCGGGACACGACCTGGGCACTGAAGCTTTCTTT | CASSFHPGHDLGTEAFF
many | TRBJ2-5 | NA | TRBV14 | TGTGCCAGCAGTCGAATCGGACGGTCCGGGACCCAGTACTTC | CASSRIGRSGTQYF
few | TRBJ2-2 | NA | TRBV6-5 | TGTGCCAGCAGTTACGGCCCCCAAACAGGCGCGAACACCGGGGAGCTGTTTTTT | CASSYGPQTGANTGELFF